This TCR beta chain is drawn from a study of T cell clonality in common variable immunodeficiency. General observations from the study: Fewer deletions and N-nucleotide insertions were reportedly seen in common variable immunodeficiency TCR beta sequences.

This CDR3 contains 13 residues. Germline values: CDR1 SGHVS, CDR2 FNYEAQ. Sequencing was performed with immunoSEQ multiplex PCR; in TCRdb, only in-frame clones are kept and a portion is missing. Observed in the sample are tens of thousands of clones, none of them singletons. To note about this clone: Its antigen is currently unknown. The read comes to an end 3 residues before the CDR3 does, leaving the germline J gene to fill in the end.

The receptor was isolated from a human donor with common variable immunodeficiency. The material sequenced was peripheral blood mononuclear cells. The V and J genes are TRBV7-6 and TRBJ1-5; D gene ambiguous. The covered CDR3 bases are TGTGCCAGCAGCTTAGCCGGGGTGAGTCCC. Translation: CASSLAGVSP. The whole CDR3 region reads CASSLAGVSPQHF.